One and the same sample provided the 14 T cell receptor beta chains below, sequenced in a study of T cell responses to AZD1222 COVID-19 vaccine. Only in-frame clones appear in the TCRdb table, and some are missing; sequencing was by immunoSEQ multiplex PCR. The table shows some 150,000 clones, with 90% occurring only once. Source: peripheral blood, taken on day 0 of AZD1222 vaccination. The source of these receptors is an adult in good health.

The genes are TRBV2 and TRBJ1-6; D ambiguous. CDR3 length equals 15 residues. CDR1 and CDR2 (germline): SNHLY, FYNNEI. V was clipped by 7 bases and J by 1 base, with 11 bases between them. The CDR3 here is CASIFVQSYNSPLHF. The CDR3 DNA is TGTGCCAGCATATTTGTCCAGTCCTATAATTCACCCCTCCACTTT.

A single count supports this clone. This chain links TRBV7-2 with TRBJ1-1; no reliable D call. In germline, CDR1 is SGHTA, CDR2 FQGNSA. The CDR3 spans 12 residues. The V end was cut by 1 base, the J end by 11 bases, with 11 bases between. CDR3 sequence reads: CASSLEGGRAFF. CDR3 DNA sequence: TGTGCCAGCAGCTTAGAAGGAGGGCGTGCTTTCTTT. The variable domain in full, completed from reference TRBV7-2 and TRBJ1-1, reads GAGVSQSPSNKVTEKGKDVELRCDPISGHTALYWYRQSLGQGLEFLIYFQGNSAPDKSGLPSDRFSAERTGGSVSTLTIQRTQQEDSAVYLCASSLEGGRAFFGQGTRLTVV.

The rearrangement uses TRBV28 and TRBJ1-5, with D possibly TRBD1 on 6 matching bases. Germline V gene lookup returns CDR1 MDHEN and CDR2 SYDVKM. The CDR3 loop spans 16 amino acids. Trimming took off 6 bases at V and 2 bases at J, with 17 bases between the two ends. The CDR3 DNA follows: TGTGCCAGCAGCCCTGCCAGGGGCATGCGCAATCAGCCCCAGCATTTT. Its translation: CASSPARGMRNQPQHF.

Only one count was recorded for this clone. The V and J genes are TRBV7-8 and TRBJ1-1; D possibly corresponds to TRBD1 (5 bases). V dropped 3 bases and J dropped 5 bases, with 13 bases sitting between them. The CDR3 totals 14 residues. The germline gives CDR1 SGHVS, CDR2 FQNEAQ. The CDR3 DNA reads TGTGCCAGCAGCTTCCACGGAAGGGGTACTGAAGCTTTCTTT. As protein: CASSFHGRGTEAFF.

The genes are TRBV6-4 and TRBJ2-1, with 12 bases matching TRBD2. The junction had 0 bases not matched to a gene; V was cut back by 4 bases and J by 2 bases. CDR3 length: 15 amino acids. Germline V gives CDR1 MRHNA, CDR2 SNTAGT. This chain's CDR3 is CASSASGRAYNEQFF. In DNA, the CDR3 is TGTGCCAGCAGTGCTAGCGGGAGGGCCTACAATGAGCAGTTCTTC.

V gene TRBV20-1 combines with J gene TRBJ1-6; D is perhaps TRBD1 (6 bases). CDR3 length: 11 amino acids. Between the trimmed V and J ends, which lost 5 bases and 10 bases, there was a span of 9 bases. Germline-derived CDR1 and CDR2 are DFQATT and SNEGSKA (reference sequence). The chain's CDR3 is CSAAGESPLHF. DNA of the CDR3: TGCAGTGCTGCAGGGGAATCACCCCTCCACTTT.

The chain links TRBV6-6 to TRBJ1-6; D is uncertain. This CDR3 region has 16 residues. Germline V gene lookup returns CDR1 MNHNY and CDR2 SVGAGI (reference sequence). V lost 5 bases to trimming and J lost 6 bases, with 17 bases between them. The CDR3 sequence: CASSHPRTTSNSPLHF. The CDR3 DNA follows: TGTGCCAGCAGTCATCCTAGGACCACTTCTAATTCACCCCTCCACTTT.

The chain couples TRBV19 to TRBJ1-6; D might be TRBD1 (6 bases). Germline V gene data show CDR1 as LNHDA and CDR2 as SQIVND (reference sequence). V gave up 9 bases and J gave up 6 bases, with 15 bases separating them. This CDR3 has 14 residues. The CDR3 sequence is CASNREFFNSPLHF. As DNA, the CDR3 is TGTGCCAGCAACAGGGAATTCTTTAATTCACCCCTCCACTTT. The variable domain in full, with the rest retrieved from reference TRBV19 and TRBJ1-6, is DGGITQSPKYLFRKEGQNVTLSCEQNLNHDAMYWYRQDPGQGLRLIYYSQIVNDFQKGDIAEGYSVSREKKESFPLTVTSAQKNPTAFYLCASNREFFNSPLHFGNGTRLTVT.

The CDR3 bases are TGTGCCAGCAGCGAGGGGACAGCAGATTACTATGGCTACACCTTC. This encodes CASSEGTADYYGYTF. V is TRBV11-2 and J is TRBJ1-2; 7 positions match TRBD1. Germline values: CDR1 SGHAT, CDR2 FQNNGV. Trimming cost V 5 bases and J 3 bases; bases outside gene matches: 9. CDR3 length: 15 residues.

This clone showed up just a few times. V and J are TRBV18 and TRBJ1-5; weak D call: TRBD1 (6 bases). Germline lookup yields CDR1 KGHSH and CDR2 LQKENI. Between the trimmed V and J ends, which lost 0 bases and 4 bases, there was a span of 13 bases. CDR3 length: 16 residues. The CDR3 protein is CASSPPDRLGNQPQHF. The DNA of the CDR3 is TGTGCCAGCTCACCACCCGACAGGCTCGGTAATCAGCCCCAGCATTTT.

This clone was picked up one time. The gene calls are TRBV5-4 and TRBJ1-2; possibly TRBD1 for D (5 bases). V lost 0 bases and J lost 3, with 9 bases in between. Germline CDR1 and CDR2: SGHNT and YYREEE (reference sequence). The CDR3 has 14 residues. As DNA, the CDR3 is TGTGCCAGCAGCTTGGTGGGGGTTGACTATGGCTACACCTTC. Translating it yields CASSLVGVDYGYTF.

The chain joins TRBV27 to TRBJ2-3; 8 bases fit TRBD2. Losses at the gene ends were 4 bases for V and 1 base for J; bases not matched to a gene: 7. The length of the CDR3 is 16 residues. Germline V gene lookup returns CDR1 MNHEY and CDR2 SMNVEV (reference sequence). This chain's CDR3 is CASSSLAGSRTDTQYF. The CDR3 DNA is TGTGCCAGCAGTTCGTTAGCGGGATCGCGCACAGATACGCAGTATTTT.

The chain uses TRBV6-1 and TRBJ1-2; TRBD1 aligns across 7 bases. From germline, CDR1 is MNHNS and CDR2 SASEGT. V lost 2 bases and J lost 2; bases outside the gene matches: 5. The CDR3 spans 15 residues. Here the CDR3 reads CASSEQGGWNYGYTF. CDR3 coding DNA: TGTGCCAGCAGTGAACAGGGGGGATGGAACTATGGCTACACCTTC.

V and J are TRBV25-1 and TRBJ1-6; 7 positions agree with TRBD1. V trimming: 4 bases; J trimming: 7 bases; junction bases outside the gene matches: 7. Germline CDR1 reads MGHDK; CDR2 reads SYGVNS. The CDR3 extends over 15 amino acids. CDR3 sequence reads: CASSAPGQLNSPLHF. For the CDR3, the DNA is TGTGCCAGCAGTGCCCCGGGACAGCTCAATTCACCCCTCCACTTT.